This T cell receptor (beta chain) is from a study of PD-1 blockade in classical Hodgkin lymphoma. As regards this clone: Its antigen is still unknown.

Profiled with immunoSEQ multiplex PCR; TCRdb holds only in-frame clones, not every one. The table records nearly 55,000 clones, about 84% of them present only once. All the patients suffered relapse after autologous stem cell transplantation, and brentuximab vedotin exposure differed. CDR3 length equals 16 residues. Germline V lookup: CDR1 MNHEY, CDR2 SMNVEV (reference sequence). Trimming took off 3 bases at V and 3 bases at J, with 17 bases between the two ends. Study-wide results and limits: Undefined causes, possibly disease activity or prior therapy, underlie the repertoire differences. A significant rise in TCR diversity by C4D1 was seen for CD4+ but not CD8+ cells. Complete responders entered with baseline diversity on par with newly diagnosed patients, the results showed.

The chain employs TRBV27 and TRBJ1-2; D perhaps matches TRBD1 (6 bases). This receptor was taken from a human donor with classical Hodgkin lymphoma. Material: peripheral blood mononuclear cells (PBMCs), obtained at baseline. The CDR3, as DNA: TGTGCCAGCAGTTTCTTTCGTACAGGGCTGTACTATGGCTACACCTTC. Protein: CASSFFRTGLYYGYTF.